Listed here is a single T cell receptor (beta chain). Its target is not known. All the patients suffered relapse after autologous stem cell transplantation, and brentuximab vedotin exposure differed. Assay: immunoSEQ multiplex PCR; the TCRdb copy retains only in-frame clones and omits some. The repertoire includes some 100,000 clones, roughly 89% of them detected once, and 2.5% to 3.5% sits in the top ten. Germline-derived CDR1 and CDR2 are LNHDA and SQIVND (reference sequence). Trimming at V came to 5 bases and at J to 4 bases, leaving 7 bases not matched to a gene. The CDR3 totals 14 residues. This sample is part of a study of PD-1 blockade in classical Hodgkin lymphoma. Findings of the study overall: Reported baseline diversity: healthy donors highest, relapsed/refractory patients lowest. While CD8+ TCR diversity did not rise significantly by C4D1, CD4+ TCR diversity did. Among the patients, those starting nivolumab under 1 year after ASCT were excluded.

The specimen was peripheral blood mononuclear cells (PBMCs), collected at baseline. The rearrangement joins TRBV19 to TRBJ1-1, with 7 bases fitting TRBD1. The clonotype comes from a human donor with classical Hodgkin lymphoma. This chain's CDR3 is CASSSRGRATEAFF. The CDR3 nucleotides are TGTGCCAGTAGTTCAAGGGGGCGCGCCACTGAAGCTTTCTTT.